These 25 T cell receptor beta chains came from one sample sequenced in a study of T-cell reconstitution after alpha-beta-depleted transplantation in children. Unique molecular identifiers were used to barcode this TCRbeta library. Via MiXCR, TCRdb re-called the PCR reads, giving one row per CDR3 protein. This table holds about 590,000 distinct CDR3 sequences, 10% to 15% found once. This specimen was PBMCs, mostly from graft donor cells, taken 360 days after TCRalphabeta/CD19-depleted stem cell transplant. The receptor set was obtained from a male patient between 10 and 17 years old who had a stem cell transplant for acute myeloid leukemia, so the T cells may come from the graft donor.

Only a few counts were recorded for this clonotype. The rearrangement links TRBV29-1 to TRBJ2-7; 8 bases agree with TRBD1. Germline V gene sequence: CDR1 SQVTM, CDR2 ANQGSEA. The CDR3 is 13 amino acids. Trimming took 4 bases from V and 2 from J; bases not matched to a gene: 4. Here the CDR3 DNA reads TGCAGCGTTGGACAGGGGCGACCCTACGAGCAGTACTTC. This gives the protein CSVGQGRPYEQYF.

Only a few counts were recorded for this clonotype. CDR3 sequence (DNA): TGTGCCAGCAGCTTAGGGGTCCTAGCGGGAGACGATACGCAGTATTTT. Its translation is CASSLGVLAGDDTQYF. The chain has TRBV7-9 and TRBJ2-3; 10 bases match TRBD2. After removal of 1 base from V and 6 bases from J, the junction contained 7 bases not matched to a gene. The CDR3 is 16 residues long. The V gene's germline CDR1 is SEHNR and CDR2 FQNEAQ (reference sequence).

This clonotype was observed a handful of times. The chain couples TRBV28 to TRBJ1-6, with 8 bases aligning to TRBD1. Germline values: CDR1 MDHEN, CDR2 SYDVKM. The V gene end was trimmed by 11 bases and the J gene end by 6 bases; junction bases not matched to a gene: 9. This CDR3 has 14 residues. This CDR3 reads CALPSRGLNSPLHF. The CDR3 DNA sequence: TGTGCCCTTCCCAGCAGGGGGCTTAATTCACCCCTCCACTTT.

The chain carries TRBV29-1 and TRBJ2-7, with D uncertain. Trimming took off 5 bases at V and 2 bases at J, with 10 bases between the two ends. Germline loops: CDR1 SQVTM, CDR2 ANQGSEA. The CDR3 totals 12 residues. CDR3 in amino acids: CSVMDGTYEQYF. DNA of the CDR3: TGCAGCGTTATGGACGGAACCTACGAGCAGTACTTC.

This rearrangement joins TRBV18 to TRBJ2-6; either TRBD1 or TRBD2 may fit D (5 bases each). The CDR3 is made up of 18 amino acids. Germline CDR1 KGHSH, CDR2 LQKENI. The ends were cut back, 2 bases at V and 0 bases at J, with 14 bases in the middle. The CDR3 protein is CASSPGTQASSGANVLTF. The CDR3 DNA is TGTGCCAGCTCACCAGGGACCCAGGCATCCTCTGGGGCCAACGTCCTGACTTTC. The full variable domain, in which reference TRBV18 and TRBJ2-6 provide the parts outside the CDR3, is NAGVMQNPRHLVRRRGQEARLRCSPMKGHSHVYWYRQLPEEGLKFMVYLQKENIIDESGMPKERFSAEFPKEGPSILRIQQVVRGDSAAYFCASSPGTQASSGANVLTFGAGSRLTVL.

The rearrangement uses TRBV9 and TRBJ2-1; TRBD1 might be the D (6 bases). The CDR3 sequence is 11 residues long. The germline gives CDR1 SGDLS, CDR2 YYNGEE. V lost 3 bases and J 12 bases, leaving 10 bases between the germline ends. This CDR3 reads CASSAGAGQFF. The CDR3 DNA reads as TGTGCCAGCAGCGCAGGGGCAGGGCAGTTCTTC.

This clonotype was found many times. The chain uses TRBV10-2 and TRBJ2-5; 11 bases agree with TRBD2. V gave up 2 bases and J gave up 4 bases; unmatched junction bases: 9. The CDR3 is made up of 17 amino acids. Germline CDR1 is WSHSY and CDR2 is SAAADI. CDR3 nucleotide sequence: TGCGCCAGCAGTGAGCCAACCGTCGGACTAGCGGGAGAGACCCAGTACTTC. It is translated as CASSEPTVGLAGETQYF.

The J gene is TRBJ2-1, the V gene TRBV12-3 or TRBV12-4, with D hard to call. There are 14 residues in the CDR3. The V and J ends lost 5 bases and 5 bases respectively, with 13 bases between them. CDR3 nucleotide sequence: TGTGCCAGCAGTCTCATGGTTGGGGACAATGAGCAGTTCTTC. It yields the protein CASSLMVGDNEQFF.

The genes are TRBV9 and TRBJ2-3; 10 bases are a match to TRBD1. The germline gives CDR1 SGDLS, CDR2 YYNGEE. The J segment lost 3 bases and the V segment lost 0 bases, leaving 7 bases of the junction unmatched. This CDR3 spans 17 amino acids. The CDR3 region has the DNA TGTGCCAGCAGCGTAGGAGGGGGACAGGGGTCGACAGATACGCAGTATTTT. It yields the protein CASSVGGGQGSTDTQYF.

At least ten counts were recorded for this clonotype. The gene calls are TRBV6-2 or TRBV6-3 and TRBJ2-1; the match to TRBD2 covers 9 bases. Germline V CDR1 and CDR2: MNHEY, SVGEGT. The length of the CDR3 is 20 residues. V gave up 4 bases and J gave up 2 bases; unmatched junction bases: 18. The CDR3 DNA reads TGTGCCAGCAGTTCCTCCTCTCCTCAGCTAGCGGGACCTACCTACAATGAGCAGTTCTTC. Translated: CASSSSSPQLAGPTYNEQFF.

The rearrangement uses TRBV5-1 and TRBJ2-1; D call uncertain. The germline V gene encodes CDR1 SGHRS and CDR2 YFSETQ. Trimming pared 4 bases from V and 0 bases from J, leaving 14 bases between. The CDR3 sequence is 16 residues long. The CDR3 here is CASSIDFQSSYNEQFF. The CDR3 bases are TGCGCCAGCAGCATTGACTTCCAGAGCTCCTACAATGAGCAGTTCTTC.

This clonotype was seen a few times. This chain uses TRBV27 with TRBJ2-7; D is perhaps TRBD1 (6 bases). CDR1 and CDR2 (germline): MNHEY, SMNVEV (reference sequence). Trimming took 3 bases from V and 3 from J, leaving 12 bases between them. This CDR3 has 14 residues. CDR3 region: CASSFLTGNYEQYF. For the CDR3, the DNA is TGTGCCAGCAGTTTCCTGACAGGTAACTACGAGCAGTACTTC.

This clonotype was detected a few times. The chain employs TRBV29-1 and TRBJ2-2; perhaps TRBD2 as D (5 bases). Trimming cost V 2 bases and J 4 bases, with 14 bases left between them. The CDR3 is 15 residues long. Germline CDR1 and CDR2: SQVTM and ANQGSEA. The CDR3 is CSVERVGLATGELFF. CDR3 coding DNA: TGCAGCGTTGAAAGAGTTGGGCTAGCCACCGGGGAGCTGTTTTTT.

This clonotype was seen many times. The chain carries TRBV20-1 and TRBJ2-1; D uncertain. Trimming took 1 base from V and 7 from J, leaving 5 bases between them. This CDR3 is 11 amino acids long. Germline CDR1 DFQATT, CDR2 SNEGSKA (reference sequence). For the CDR3, the DNA is TGCAGTGCTAGAGGGTCGAATGAGCAGTTCTTC. Its translation: CSARGSNEQFF.

This chain uses TRBV20-1 with TRBJ1-1, with D tentatively TRBD1 (6 bases). Trimming took 2 bases from V and 1 from J, leaving 11 bases between them. CDR1 and CDR2 from the germline V gene are DFQATT and SNEGSKA (reference sequence). The length of the CDR3 is 14 residues. CDR3 sequence: CSARSTTGNTEAFF. CDR3 bases: TGCAGTGCTAGATCGACGACAGGGAACACTGAAGCTTTCTTT.

The chain has TRBV25-1 and TRBJ1-1, with D hard to call. Trimming took 5 bases from V and 2 from J, leaving 12 bases between them. CDR1 and CDR2 from the germline V gene are MGHDK and SYGVNS. CDR3 length equals 14 residues. The chain's CDR3 is CASSTARLNTEAFF. The CDR3 coding sequence is TGTGCCAGCAGTACCGCCAGGCTTAACACTGAAGCTTTCTTT.

There are many counts of this clonotype. The gene calls are TRBV10-3 and TRBJ2-5; D is ambiguous. Per germline, CDR1 ENHRY and CDR2 SYGVKD. With 0 bases removed from V and 4 bases from J, the gap between germline ends came to 0 bases. The CDR3 spans 11 residues. The CDR3 bases are TGTGCCATCAGTGAGTCAGAGACCCAGTACTTC. Encoded protein: CAISESETQYF.

This clonotype was detected a few times. The chain carries TRBV20-1 and TRBJ1-5; D not resolved. Germline V gene data show CDR1 as DFQATT and CDR2 as SNEGSKA (reference sequence). V was shortened by 6 bases and J by 3 bases, with 18 bases between the two germline ends. The CDR3 has 15 residues. The DNA of the CDR3 is TGCAGTGCCATTAGGCCTGCGGGCCTCAATCAGCCCCAGCATTTT. It translates to CSAIRPAGLNQPQHF.

J is TRBJ2-3 and V is TRBV20-1; 8 bases match TRBD2. The CDR3 runs to 18 residues. V was clipped by 3 bases and J by 4 bases; unmatched bases: 18. The V gene's germline CDR1 is DFQATT and CDR2 SNEGSKA (reference sequence). The CDR3 is CSASASGGGDGGADTQYF. DNA of the CDR3: TGCAGTGCTAGTGCCTCGGGGGGGGGCGACGGAGGTGCAGATACGCAGTATTTT.

This rearrangement joins TRBV6-5 to TRBJ2-2, with D possibly being TRBD2 (5 bases). V lost 2 bases and J 7 bases, leaving 14 bases between the germline ends. This CDR3 contains 15 residues. Germline V gene lookup returns CDR1 MNHEY and CDR2 SVGAGI. CDR3 DNA sequence: TGTGCCAGCAGTTACGCGGGTCAATGTCTCGGGGAGCTGTTTTTT. Protein: CASSYAGQCLGELFF.

The V and J genes are TRBV29-1 and TRBJ2-7; D may be TRBD1 (7 bases). V lost 3 bases and J lost 5, with 26 bases in between. Germline CDR1 is SQVTM and CDR2 is ANQGSEA. The CDR3 has 17 amino acids. The CDR3 DNA follows: TGCAGCGTTGAGATGTGGGGCGGGACAGCCACATTAAACGAGCAGTACTTC. This encodes CSVEMWGGTATLNEQYF.

This sequence joins TRBV12-3 or TRBV12-4 and TRBJ2-3; 12 bases map to TRBD2. Trimming removed 5 bases from V and 4 bases from J; junction bases left unmatched: 13. The CDR3 has 18 amino acids. CDR3 residues: CASSPGTSGPGDPDTQYF. The CDR3 coding sequence is TGTGCCAGCAGTCCCGGGACTAGCGGGCCCGGAGACCCAGATACGCAGTATTTT.

This clonotype was counted only a few times. V gene TRBV6-5 combines with J gene TRBJ2-7, with D tentatively TRBD2 (5 bases). CDR3 length equals 12 residues. Germline values: CDR1 MNHEY, CDR2 SVGAGI. V was shortened by 5 bases and J by 6 bases, with 11 bases between the two germline ends. The CDR3 DNA reads TGTGCCAGCAGTCAAATCGAGGGCGAGCAGTACTTC. Translation gives CASSQIEGEQYF.

Points on this clonotype: A much larger clone differs by one base, so this may be a read error. The chain carries TRBV28 and TRBJ1-1; D uncertain. The CDR3 is 13 residues long. V shed 2 bases and J shed 1 base, with 5 bases lying between them. Germline V CDR1 and CDR2: MDHEN, SYDVKM. CDR3 DNA: TGTGCCAGCAGTTTACTCCCGAACACTGAAGCTTTCTTT. This translates into CASSLLPNTEAFF.

Many counts were recorded for this clonotype. The genes are TRBV28 and TRBJ2-1; D not resolved. The germline V gene has CDR1 MDHEN and CDR2 SYDVKM. V was trimmed by 2 bases and J by 7 bases, leaving 12 bases between them. This CDR3 has 14 amino acids. The CDR3 loop reads CASSLAPRLNEQFF. As DNA, the CDR3 is TGTGCCAGCAGTTTAGCACCCAGGTTGAATGAGCAGTTCTTC.